This TCR beta chain was sequenced in a study of cytomegalovirus exposure and HLA in healthy donors. General study results and limits: There were fewer than 200 TCR beta chains listed as cytomegalovirus-associated.

The PCR ran on 60 Vbeta and 13 Jbeta primers. Data came from immunoSEQ multiplex PCR; TCRdb stores just in-frame clones and leaves some out. The data show over 150,000 clones, over 75% seen once. As for this clone: Its antigen remains unknown.

Germline V gives CDR1 SGHDT, CDR2 YYEEEE. The CDR3 has 14 residues. V gave up 4 bases and J gave up 7 bases; unmatched junction bases: 4. This chain links TRBV5-6 with TRBJ2-1; TRBD2 aligns across 11 bases. The sequence came from a boy aged 2-9 years in good health and CMV-seronegative. Sequencing was carried out using PBMCs. CDR3 bases: TGTGCCAGCAGCCCACTAGCGGGGGATAATGAGCAGTTCTTC. Encoded protein: CASSPLAGDNEQFF.